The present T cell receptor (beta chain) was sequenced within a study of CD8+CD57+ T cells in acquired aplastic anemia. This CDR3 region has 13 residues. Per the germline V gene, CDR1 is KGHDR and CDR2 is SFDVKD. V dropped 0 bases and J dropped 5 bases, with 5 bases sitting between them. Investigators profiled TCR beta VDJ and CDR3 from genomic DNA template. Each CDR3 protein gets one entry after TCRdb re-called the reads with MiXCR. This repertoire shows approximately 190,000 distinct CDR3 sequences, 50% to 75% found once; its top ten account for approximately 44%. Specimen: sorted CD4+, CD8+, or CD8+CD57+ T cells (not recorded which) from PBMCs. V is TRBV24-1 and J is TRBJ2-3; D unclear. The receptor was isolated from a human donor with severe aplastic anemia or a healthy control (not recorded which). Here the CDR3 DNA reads TGTGCCACCAGTGATTTGGACGGAGATACGCAGTATTTT. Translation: CATSDLDGDTQYF.